The sequence of this T cell receptor (beta chain) was determined in a study of blood T cell repertoires in COVID-19. Study in general: Samples taken during acute and convalescent COVID-19 were collected in the United States, Italy and Spain. PBMCs, B-cell-depleted T cells, or T cells provided the cDNA or gDNA that made up the material.

CDR1 is SGHTS and CDR2 is YDEGEE in the germline V gene. This CDR3 contains 16 residues. The V end was cut by 4 bases, the J end by 1 base, with 14 bases between. In the authors' workflow: Amplified reference gene primers provided the basis for estimating nucleated cell counts. Some clones are missing from TCRdb's copy, which holds only in-frame ones; the method was immunoSEQ multiplex PCR. The D gene and trimming were derived from the DNA, and the V and J assignments and clone size from that table. This sample has about 56,000 clones, with around four fifths found just once. The specimen was peripheral blood. This receptor was taken from a woman older than 75 with acute or convalescent COVID-19. The chain links TRBV5-8 to TRBJ1-4; D is perhaps TRBD1 (5 bases). The CDR3 sequence: CASSGANRRTNEKLFF. As DNA, the CDR3 is TGTGCCAGCAGCGGAGCGAACAGGCGAACTAATGAAAAACTGTTTTTT.